The clone carrying this TCR beta chain has just a few counts. What it recognizes is unknown. This sample stems from a study of identical twins. General study points: The models systematically underestimated how much out-of-frame TCR alpha was shared in monozygotic twins. While abundant cord blood beta clonotypes carried fewer insertions, memory repertoires showed no such pattern.

TCRdb independently ran MiXCR on the 5' RACE reads; one entry per CDR3 protein. The table has about 220,000 distinct CDR3 sequences, 6.5% seen once. The CDR3 is made up of 15 amino acids. V lost 1 base and J 5 bases, leaving 14 bases between the germline ends. The germline CDR1 and CDR2 sequences are SGHAT and FQNNGV. These records were also assigned to another study, of T cells expressing NK-cell markers.

The clonotype was recovered from a young woman in good health. J is TRBJ2-5 and V is TRBV11-2; D may correspond to TRBD1 or TRBD2 (6 bases each). The sequenced sample was CD8+ T cells sorted from blood. The CDR3 sequence: CASSLVAGEAETQYF. DNA of the CDR3: TGTGCCAGCAGCTTAGTAGCAGGGGAGGCGGAGACCCAGTACTTC.